This TCR beta chain was sequenced for a study of early T cells in non-severe SARS-CoV-2 infection. The V and J ends lost 4 bases and 5 bases, in that order; junction bases with no gene match: 9. CDR3 length equals 17 residues. Per the germline V gene, CDR1 is KGHDR and CDR2 is SFDVKD. This clonotype was detected many times. Individual cDNA molecules received unique molecular identifiers. In TCRdb, the 5' RACE reads were re-called with MiXCR into one record per CDR3 protein. Counted here are 26,000 or so distinct CDR3 sequences, 4.5% to 6% occurring once; the ten biggest clones make up approximately 3.8%.

The sample taken for sequencing was whole blood. This clonotype originated in an adult who was a healthcare worker with PCR-confirmed SARS-CoV-2 infection or an uninfected control (not recorded which). V usage is TRBV24-1 and J usage is TRBJ2-2; 10 bases fit TRBD1. The CDR3 is CATSEAGQGLVTGELFF. The CDR3 bases are TGTGCCACCAGTGAGGCGGGACAGGGGCTCGTGACCGGGGAGCTGTTTTTT.